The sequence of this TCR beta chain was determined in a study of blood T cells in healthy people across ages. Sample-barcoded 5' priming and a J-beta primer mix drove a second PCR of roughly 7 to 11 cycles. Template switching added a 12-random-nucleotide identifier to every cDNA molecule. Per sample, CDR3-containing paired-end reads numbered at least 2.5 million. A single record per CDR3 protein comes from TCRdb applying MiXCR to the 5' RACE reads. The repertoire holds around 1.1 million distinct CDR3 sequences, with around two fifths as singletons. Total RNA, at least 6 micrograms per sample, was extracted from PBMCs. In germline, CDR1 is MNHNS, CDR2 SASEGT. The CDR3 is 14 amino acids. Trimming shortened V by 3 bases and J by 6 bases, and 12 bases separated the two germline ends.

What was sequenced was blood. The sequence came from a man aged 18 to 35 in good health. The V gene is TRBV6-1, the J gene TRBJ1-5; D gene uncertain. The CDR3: CASSESSGTQPQHF. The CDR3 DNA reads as TGTGCCAGCAGTGAGTCCAGTGGAACTCAGCCCCAGCATTTT.